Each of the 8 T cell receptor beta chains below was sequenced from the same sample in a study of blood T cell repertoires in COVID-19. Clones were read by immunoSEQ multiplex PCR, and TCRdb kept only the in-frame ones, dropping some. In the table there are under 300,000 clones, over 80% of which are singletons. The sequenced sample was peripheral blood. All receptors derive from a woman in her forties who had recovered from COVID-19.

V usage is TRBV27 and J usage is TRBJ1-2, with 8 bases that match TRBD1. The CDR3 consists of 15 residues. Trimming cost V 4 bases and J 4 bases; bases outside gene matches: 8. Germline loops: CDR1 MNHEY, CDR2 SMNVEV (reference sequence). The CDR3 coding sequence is TGTGCCAGCAGTTCCAGGGGGCGCAGTCGCTATGGCTACACCTTC. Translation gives CASSSRGRSRYGYTF.

CDR3 DNA: TGTGCCACCAGTGACCCGACAGGGGGCAGGGATACGCAGTATTTT. Residues: CATSDPTGGRDTQYF. This chain links TRBV24-1 with TRBJ2-3; 10 bases are shared with TRBD1. The CDR3 runs to 15 residues. Germline loops: CDR1 KGHDR, CDR2 SFDVKD. Trimming removed 4 bases from V and 6 bases from J; junction bases left unmatched: 6.

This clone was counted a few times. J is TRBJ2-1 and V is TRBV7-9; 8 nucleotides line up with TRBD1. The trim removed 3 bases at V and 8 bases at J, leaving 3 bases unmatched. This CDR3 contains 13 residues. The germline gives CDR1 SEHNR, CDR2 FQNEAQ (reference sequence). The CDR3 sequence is CASSLTGEHEQFF. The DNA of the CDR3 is TGTGCCAGCAGCTTGACAGGGGAGCATGAGCAGTTCTTC.

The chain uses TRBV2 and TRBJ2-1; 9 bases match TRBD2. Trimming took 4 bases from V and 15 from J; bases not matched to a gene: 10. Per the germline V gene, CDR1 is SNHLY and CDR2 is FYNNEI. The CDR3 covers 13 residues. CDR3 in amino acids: CASSVRLADWAFF. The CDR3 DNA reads TGTGCCAGCAGTGTGCGACTAGCGGACTGGGCGTTCTTC.

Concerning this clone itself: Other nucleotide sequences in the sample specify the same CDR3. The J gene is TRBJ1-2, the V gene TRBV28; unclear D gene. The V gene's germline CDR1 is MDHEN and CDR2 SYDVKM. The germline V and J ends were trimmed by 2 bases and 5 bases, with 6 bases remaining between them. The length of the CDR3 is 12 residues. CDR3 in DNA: TGTGCCAGCAGTTTAGGAGGTTATGGCTACACCTTC. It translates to CASSLGGYGYTF.

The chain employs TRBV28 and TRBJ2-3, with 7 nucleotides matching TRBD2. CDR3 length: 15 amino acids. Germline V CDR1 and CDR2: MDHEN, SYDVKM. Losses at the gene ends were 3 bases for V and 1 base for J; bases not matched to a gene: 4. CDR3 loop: CASSLAGVGTDTQYF. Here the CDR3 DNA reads TGTGCCAGCAGTTTGGCGGGGGTCGGCACAGATACGCAGTATTTT. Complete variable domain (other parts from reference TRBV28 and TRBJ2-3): DVKVTQSSRYLVKRTGEKVFLECVQDMDHENMFWYRQDPGLGLRLIYFSYDVKMKEKGDIPEGYSVSREKKERFSLILESASTNQTSMYLCASSLAGVGTDTQYFGPGTRLTVL.

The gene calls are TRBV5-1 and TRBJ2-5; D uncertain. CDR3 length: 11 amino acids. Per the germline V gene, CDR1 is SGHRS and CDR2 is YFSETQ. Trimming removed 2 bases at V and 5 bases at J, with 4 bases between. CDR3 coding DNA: TGCGCCAGCAGCTTTTCTGAGACCCAGTACTTC. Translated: CASSFSETQYF.

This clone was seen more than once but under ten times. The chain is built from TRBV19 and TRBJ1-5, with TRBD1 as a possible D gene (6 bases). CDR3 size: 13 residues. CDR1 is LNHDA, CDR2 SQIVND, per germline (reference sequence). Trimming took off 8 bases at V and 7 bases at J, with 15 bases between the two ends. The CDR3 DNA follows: TGTGCCAGTCGAACAGGGTCCAACCAGCCCCAGCATTTT. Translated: CASRTGSNQPQHF.